The clone carrying this TCR beta chain was detected many times. The data originate from a study of T cells in Graves' hyperthyroidism and ophthalmopathy. The V gene end was trimmed by 5 bases and the J gene end by 3 bases; junction bases not matched to a gene: 5. CDR3 length: 15 residues. Germline values: CDR1 SGHTA, CDR2 FQGTGA. Amplification of TCR beta CDR3 regions was performed using RNA transcripts as template. TCR CDR3 underwent first-round RT-PCR with the HTBI primer set. TCRdb used MiXCR to reprocess the multiplex PCR reads, holding one entry per CDR3 protein. The sample yields about 350,000 distinct CDR3 sequences, about 14% seen once.

The clonotype was recovered from a young woman with Graves' hyperthyroidism. J is TRBJ2-3 and V is TRBV7-3; 10 bases agree with TRBD2. Sequenced material: blood. The CDR3 protein is CASSPAAGGTDTQYF. CDR3 sequence (DNA): TGTGCCAGCAGCCCCGCAGCGGGGGGGACAGATACGCAGTATTTT.